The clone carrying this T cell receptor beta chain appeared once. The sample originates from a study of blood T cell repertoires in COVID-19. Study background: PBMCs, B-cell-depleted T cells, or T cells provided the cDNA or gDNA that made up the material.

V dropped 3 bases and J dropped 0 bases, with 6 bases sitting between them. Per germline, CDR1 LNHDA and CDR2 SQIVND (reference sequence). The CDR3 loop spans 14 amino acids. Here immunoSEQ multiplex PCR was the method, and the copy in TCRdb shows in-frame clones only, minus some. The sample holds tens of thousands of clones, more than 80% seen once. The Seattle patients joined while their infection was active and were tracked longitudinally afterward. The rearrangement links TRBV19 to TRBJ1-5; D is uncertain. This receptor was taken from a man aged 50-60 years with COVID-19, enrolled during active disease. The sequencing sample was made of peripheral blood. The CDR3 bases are TGTGCCAGTAGTATGTACGGTAGCAATCAGCCCCAGCATTTT. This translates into CASSMYGSNQPQHF.